These 30 T cell receptor beta chains originate from one sample sequenced in a study of T-cell reconstitution after alpha-beta-depleted transplantation in children. Preparation of the TCRbeta library involved a method that used unique molecular identifiers. TCRdb recomputed calls from the PCR reads with MiXCR, one row per CDR3 protein. In the table there are about 610,000 distinct CDR3 sequences, roughly 10% of which are singletons. Sequences were derived from PBMCs from the stem cell graft donor, sampled from the stem cell graft. Receptor source: a human donor who donated a stem cell graft to a child with acute myeloid leukemia.

This clonotype was counted many times. The rearrangement joins TRBV7-2 to TRBJ1-2; D gene ambiguous. CDR1 is SGHTA, CDR2 FQGNSA, per germline. CDR3 length equals 14 residues. With 0 bases removed from V and 4 bases from J, the gap between germline ends came to 9 bases. The CDR3 loop reads CASSLAQISYGYTF. Written as DNA, the CDR3 is TGTGCCAGCAGCTTAGCACAGATTTCCTATGGCTACACCTTC.

Ten or more counts support this clonotype. The V gene is TRBV12-3 or TRBV12-4, the J gene TRBJ2-5, with D maybe TRBD2 (6 bases). V was trimmed by 7 bases and J by 2 bases, leaving 11 bases between them. The CDR3 is 13 amino acids. This CDR3 reads CASNGRGQETQYF. As DNA, the CDR3 is TGTGCCAGCAATGGGCGGGGTCAAGAGACCCAGTACTTC.

This clonotype was recorded a few times. The chain has TRBV9 and TRBJ2-7; D is perhaps TRBD2 (6 bases). V was pared by 0 bases and J by 7 bases, with 14 bases between. CDR1 and CDR2 (germline): SGDLS, YYNGEE. This CDR3 has 14 residues. CDR3 region: CASSVEDSGYEQYF. Here the CDR3 DNA reads TGTGCCAGCAGCGTAGAAGATAGCGGATATGAGCAGTACTTC.

This clonotype appeared a few times. This chain joins TRBV7-8 and TRBJ1-2; 11 bases align to TRBD1. V was clipped by 2 bases and J by 5 bases; unmatched bases: 4. CDR3 length: 15 residues. Germline-derived CDR1 and CDR2 are SGHVS and FQNEAQ. The CDR3 spells CASSLFGQGAYGYTF. The CDR3 nucleotides are TGTGCCAGCAGCTTATTTGGACAGGGGGCTTATGGCTACACCTTC.

The rearrangement uses TRBV29-1 and TRBJ2-1; the match to TRBD2 covers 12 bases. There are 15 residues in the CDR3. CDR1 is SQVTM and CDR2 is ANQGSEA in the germline V gene. Losses at the gene ends were 4 bases for V and 6 bases for J; bases not matched to a gene: 7. The CDR3 region has the DNA TGCAGCGTTGCCAGGACTAGCGGGATATCCAATGAGCAGTTCTTC. As protein: CSVARTSGISNEQFF.

CDR3 amino acids: CAWSRGTDSNQPQHF. The CDR3 DNA reads as TGTGCCTGGAGTCGGGGGACCGATAGCAATCAGCCCCAGCATTTT. The V gene is TRBV30, the J gene TRBJ1-5; D is perhaps TRBD1 (5 bases). Germline V lookup: CDR1 GTSNPN, CDR2 SVGIG (reference sequence). The CDR3 runs 15 residues. V was trimmed by 2 bases and J by 0 bases, leaving 11 bases between them.

This clonotype was seen at least ten times. This chain uses TRBV7-2 with TRBJ1-1; weak D call: TRBD1 (6 bases). The germline V gene encodes CDR1 SGHTA and CDR2 FQGNSA. The CDR3 is made up of 14 amino acids. The ends were cut back, 2 bases at V and 4 bases at J, with 11 bases in the middle. Here the CDR3 reads CASSLTGLITEAFF. CDR3 DNA: TGTGCCAGCAGCTTAACAGGGTTAATCACTGAAGCTTTCTTT.

This clonotype appeared a few times. V is TRBV7-9 and J is TRBJ1-5, with D possibly matching TRBD1 (5 bases). The CDR3 runs 14 residues. V was clipped by 3 bases and J by 6 bases, with 12 bases between them. CDR1 is SEHNR and CDR2 is FQNEAQ in the germline V gene (reference sequence). CDR3 sequence reads: CASSLGSGLQPQHF. The CDR3 nucleotides are TGTGCCAGCAGCTTGGGTTCAGGGCTTCAGCCCCAGCATTTT.

This clonotype has at least ten counts. The chain combines TRBV28 with TRBJ2-7; TRBD1 matches at 10 bases. The germline gives CDR1 MDHEN, CDR2 SYDVKM. CDR3 length: 15 amino acids. V gave up 6 bases and J gave up 7 bases; unmatched junction bases: 12. In DNA form, the CDR3 reads TGTGCCAGCAGCCCGGTAGGGACAGGGGACCGGGAGCAGTACTTC. The encoded protein is CASSPVGTGDREQYF.

The chain carries TRBV20-1 and TRBJ2-7, with 7 bases that match TRBD1. The CDR3 totals 13 residues. V lost 5 bases to trimming and J lost 0 bases; unmatched junction nucleotides: 4. Per germline, CDR1 DFQATT and CDR2 SNEGSKA (reference sequence). The chain's CDR3 is CSAGDSDSYEQYF. In DNA form, the CDR3 reads TGCAGTGCTGGGGACAGTGACTCCTACGAGCAGTACTTC.

This clonotype was counted between two and nine times. The V call is TRBV7-2, the J call TRBJ1-3; D is unresolved. Germline values: CDR1 SGHTA, CDR2 FQGNSA. CDR3 length: 16 residues. Trimming left V 5 bases short and J 3 bases short, with 17 bases between. DNA for the CDR3: TGTGCCAGCAGCCAGTTGGCCGCGTCTTTTGGAAACACCATATATTTT. Translating it yields CASSQLAASFGNTIYF.

V is TRBV20-1 and J is TRBJ1-5, with 7 bases aligning to TRBD1. The V gene end was trimmed by 4 bases and the J gene end by 1 base; junction bases not matched to a gene: 7. This CDR3 region has 15 residues. CDR1 is DFQATT, CDR2 SNEGSKA, per germline (reference sequence). The CDR3 here is CSATRQGRSNQPQHF. CDR3 nucleotide sequence: TGCAGTGCTACACGACAGGGTCGGAGCAATCAGCCCCAGCATTTT.

At least ten counts were recorded for this clonotype. This chain joins TRBV12-5 and TRBJ2-1; 12 nucleotides line up with TRBD2. Germline CDR1 reads LGHNT; CDR2 reads FRNRAP. The V segment lost 6 bases and the J segment 7 bases; nucleotides outside the gene matches: 4. The CDR3 runs 14 residues. In DNA, the CDR3 is TGTGCTAGTGGCCCTAGCGGGAGGGAGAATGAGCAGTTCTTC. Its protein is CASGPSGRENEQFF.

This chain links TRBV20-1 with TRBJ2-1; 9 bases line up with TRBD2. The CDR3 is 12 amino acids. V gave up 3 bases and J gave up 10 bases; unmatched junction bases: 4. Germline V gene sequence: CDR1 DFQATT, CDR2 SNEGSKA (reference sequence). CDR3 nucleotides: TGCAGTGCTAGTCCGCGGGAGGGGGAGCAGTTCTTC. Protein: CSASPREGEQFF.

This clonotype occurred many times. The genes are TRBV29-1 and TRBJ1-2; the D gene is possibly TRBD1 (6 bases). The germline V gene encodes CDR1 SQVTM and CDR2 ANQGSEA. The CDR3 loop spans 10 amino acids. V lost 7 bases, J lost 9 bases, and 12 bases lay in between. The CDR3 sequence: CSASTGSYTF. As DNA, the CDR3 is TGCAGCGCCTCCACAGGGAGCTACACCTTC. Together with reference TRBV29-1 and TRBJ1-2, the CDR3 gives the full variable domain: SAVISQKPSRDICQRGTSLTIQCQVDSQVTMMFWYRQQPGQSLTLIATANQGSEATYESGFVIDKFPISRPNLTFSTLTVSNMSPEDSSIYLCSASTGSYTFGSGTRLTVV.

J is TRBJ2-1 and V is TRBV3-1, with D possibly TRBD2 on 6 matching bases. CDR3 size: 13 residues. The V gene's germline CDR1 is LGHDT and CDR2 YNNKEL (reference sequence). V shed 7 bases and J shed 4 bases, with 11 bases lying between them. CDR3: CASTGTLYNEQFF. The CDR3 DNA is TGTGCCAGCACCGGGACTTTATACAATGAGCAGTTCTTC.

This clonotype was seen more than once but under ten times. The rearrangement uses TRBV25-1 and TRBJ2-3; either TRBD1 or TRBD2 may supply D (5 bases each). Germline lookup yields CDR1 MGHDK and CDR2 SYGVNS. This CDR3 contains 14 residues. Deletions cut 7 bases from V and 5 bases from J, with 16 bases between. CDR3 nucleotides: TGTGCCAGCACCCTCCGGGACCTGGAAGATACGCAGTATTTT. Its translation is CASTLRDLEDTQYF. Full variable domain (missing parts from reference TRBV25-1 and TRBJ2-3): EADIYQTPRYLVIGTGKKITLECSQTMGHDKMYWYQQDPGMELHLIHYSYGVNSTEKGDLSSESTVSRIRTEHFPLTLESARPSHTSQYLCASTLRDLEDTQYFGPGTRLTVL.

The chain carries TRBV12-3 or TRBV12-4 and TRBJ1-5; 9 nucleotides line up with TRBD1. The CDR3 totals 17 residues. V gave up 5 bases and J gave up 2 bases; unmatched junction bases: 10. The CDR3: CASSGTGSLLGNQPQHF. DNA of the CDR3: TGTGCCAGCAGTGGGACAGGGTCCCTACTGGGCAATCAGCCCCAGCATTTT.

CDR3 in amino acids: CASSVGVASSYEQYF. CDR3 nucleotides: TGTGCCAGCAGCGTAGGGGTAGCTAGCTCCTACGAGCAGTACTTC. The rearrangement uses TRBV9 and TRBJ2-7; D gene uncertain. This CDR3 spans 15 amino acids. V was trimmed by 0 bases and J by 0 bases, leaving 10 bases between them. Germline V gene lookup returns CDR1 SGDLS and CDR2 YYNGEE.

This clonotype turned up a few times. Here the CDR3 DNA reads TGCAGCGTTGTGGGGGGGACGGGTAATGAGCAGTTCTTC. It translates to CSVVGGTGNEQFF. V usage is TRBV29-1 and J usage is TRBJ2-1, with 7 positions matching TRBD2. V trimming: 4 bases; J trimming: 7 bases; junction bases outside the gene matches: 7. Germline CDR1 SQVTM, CDR2 ANQGSEA. The CDR3 covers 13 residues.

Only a few counts were recorded for this clonotype. The chain links TRBV29-1 to TRBJ1-2, with TRBD1 identical over 9 bases. V gave up 6 bases and J gave up 4 bases; unmatched junction bases: 12. CDR3 length equals 15 residues. Germline CDR1 SQVTM, CDR2 ANQGSEA. The CDR3 protein is CSVTGTGRISYGYTF. The CDR3 bases are TGCAGCGTCACCGGGACAGGGAGAATAAGCTATGGCTACACCTTC.

The chain combines TRBV20-1 with TRBJ2-7, with 9 bases aligning to TRBD1. Germline V CDR1 and CDR2: DFQATT, SNEGSKA (reference sequence). The ends lost 6 bases at V and 3 bases at J; junction bases unmatched: 9. The length of the CDR3 is 14 residues. The CDR3 protein is CSAPSGQGNYEQYF. The CDR3 DNA is TGCAGTGCACCTTCCGGACAGGGGAACTACGAGCAGTACTTC.

In this sample, this clonotype turned up a few times. The chain uses TRBV6-5 and TRBJ1-2, with 12 bases fitting TRBD1. CDR3 length equals 17 residues. V lost 8 bases and J lost 1; bases outside the gene matches: 11. CDR1 and CDR2 (germline): MNHEY, SVGAGI. The CDR3 protein is CASGAGQGASINYGYTF. The CDR3 DNA is TGTGCCAGCGGAGCGGGACAGGGGGCCTCTATTAACTATGGCTACACCTTC.

This clonotype has a handful of counts. This chain links TRBV20-1 with TRBJ2-3; TRBD2 aligns across 9 bases. The ends lost 1 base at V and 5 bases at J; junction bases unmatched: 10. CDR3 size: 16 residues. Germline assignment: CDR1 DFQATT and CDR2 SNEGSKA (reference sequence). CDR3 region: CSARGSSGTGIDTQYF. The CDR3 bases are TGCAGTGCTAGAGGGTCTAGCGGGACTGGGATAGATACGCAGTATTTT.

The sample holds a few counts of this clonotype. V usage is TRBV28 and J usage is TRBJ1-3, with D uncertain. Germline CDR1 is MDHEN and CDR2 is SYDVKM. The CDR3 extends over 12 amino acids. Deletions cut 2 bases from V and 5 bases from J, with 4 bases between. In DNA form, the CDR3 reads TGTGCCAGCAGTTTAGGTCGAAACACCATATATTTT. Translating it yields CASSLGRNTIYF. Using reference TRBV28 and TRBJ1-3 for the parts outside the CDR3, the full variable domain is DVKVTQSSRYLVKRTGEKVFLECVQDMDHENMFWYRQDPGLGLRLIYFSYDVKMKEKGDIPEGYSVSREKKERFSLILESASTNQTSMYLCASSLGRNTIYFGEGSWLTVV.

This clonotype was recorded many times. The chain combines TRBV6-5 with TRBJ2-2; tentatively, D is TRBD2 (6 bases). The CDR3 spans 14 residues. V dropped 6 bases and J dropped 4 bases, with 12 bases sitting between them. CDR1 and CDR2 (germline): MNHEY, SVGAGI. The CDR3 loop is CASSGGLGTGELFF. CDR3 sequence (DNA): TGTGCCAGCAGCGGGGGACTGGGCACCGGGGAGCTGTTTTTT.

V usage is TRBV30 and J usage is TRBJ1-1; the match to TRBD1 covers 9 bases. V lost 0 bases, J lost 8 bases, and 4 bases stayed unmatched. This CDR3 region has 13 residues. Germline assignment: CDR1 GTSNPN and CDR2 SVGIG (reference sequence). The CDR3 DNA is TGTGCCTGGAGTGTACTAGGACAGGGGGAAGCTTTCTTT. This gives the protein CAWSVLGQGEAFF.

This clonotype was seen at least ten times. This chain connects TRBV29-1 to TRBJ2-5, with 8 nucleotides matching TRBD1. Germline-derived CDR1 and CDR2 are SQVTM and ANQGSEA. This CDR3 spans 12 amino acids. The J segment lost 4 bases and the V segment lost 6 bases, leaving 4 bases of the junction unmatched. CDR3 sequence reads: CSVGTGGETQYF. The CDR3 DNA sequence: TGCAGCGTGGGGACAGGCGGAGAGACCCAGTACTTC.

This clonotype occurred many times. V usage is TRBV12-3 or TRBV12-4 and J usage is TRBJ2-5; 8 positions match TRBD2. The V and J ends lost 7 bases and 5 bases, in that order; junction bases with no gene match: 6. This CDR3 has 13 residues. CDR3 bases: TGTGCCAGCAATATAGCGGGAAGGGAGACCCAGTACTTC. Residues: CASNIAGRETQYF.

The chain joins TRBV28 to TRBJ2-1; D might be TRBD1 or TRBD2, each matching 5 bases. Per germline, CDR1 MDHEN and CDR2 SYDVKM. This CDR3 has 15 amino acids. Trimming shortened V by 3 bases and J by 3 bases, and 12 bases separated the two germline ends. CDR3 bases: TGTGCCAGCAGTTTTCAGGGACGGCACTACAATGAGCAGTTCTTC. It encodes CASSFQGRHYNEQFF.